The 20 T cell receptor beta chains listed next were all sequenced from one sample in a study of T cell responses to AZD1222 COVID-19 vaccine. The method was immunoSEQ multiplex PCR; TCRdb's version includes in-frame clones alone and lacks a portion of them. The table has 110,000 to 150,000 clones, around nine tenths seen once. The specimen was peripheral blood, collected on day 0 of AZD1222 vaccination. The receptors were sampled from an adult in good health.

V is TRBV11-1 and J is TRBJ2-7; a possible D gene is TRBD2 (6 bases). Trimming shortened V by 5 bases and J by 5 bases, and 16 bases separated the two germline ends. Per germline, CDR1 SGHAT and CDR2 FQDESV (reference sequence). The CDR3 extends over 14 amino acids. The CDR3 region has the DNA TGTGCCAGCAGCCTCATTGGAGGGTTTCACGAGCAGTACTTC. As protein: CASSLIGGFHEQYF.

This chain uses TRBV25-1 with TRBJ2-7; the D gene is possibly TRBD2 (6 bases). The V end lost 3 bases, the J end lost 3 bases, and 12 bases lay between the germline ends. The CDR3 loop spans 14 amino acids. Germline V gene lookup returns CDR1 MGHDK and CDR2 SYGVNS. CDR3 sequence reads: CASSEPTGDYEQYF. The CDR3 bases are TGTGCCAGCAGTGAGCCGACGGGGGACTACGAGCAGTACTTC.

The genes are TRBV5-8 and TRBJ1-1; TRBD1 might be the D (5 bases). V lost 3 bases to trimming and J lost 0 bases, with 12 bases between them. This CDR3 region has 15 residues. Germline V gene lookup returns CDR1 SGHTS and CDR2 YDEGEE. CDR3 residues: CASSSRQFLNTEAFF. The CDR3 bases are TGTGCCAGCAGCTCCCGACAGTTTCTGAACACTGAAGCTTTCTTT.

V gene TRBV3-1 (or the pseudogene TRBV3-2) combines with J gene TRBJ1-2, with D perhaps TRBD1 (6 bases). The CDR3 runs to 18 residues. Deletions cut 4 bases from V and 7 bases from J, with 28 bases between. Germline V lookup: CDR1 LGHDT, CDR2 YNNKEL (reference sequence). CDR3: CASSRGGRVGGRFFGYTF. CDR3 DNA sequence: TGTGCCAGCAGCCGCGGGGGCCGGGTGGGGGGCAGGTTTTTTGGCTACACCTTC.

The chain recombines TRBV5-4 with TRBJ2-5; 10 bases fit TRBD2. This CDR3 region has 16 residues. The V and J ends lost 0 bases and 1 base, in that order; junction bases with no gene match: 3. Germline V gives CDR1 SGHNT, CDR2 YYREEE (reference sequence). CDR3 sequence reads: CASSLGQRGGQETQYF. For the CDR3, the DNA is TGTGCCAGCAGCTTGGGCCAGCGGGGGGGCCAAGAGACCCAGTACTTC.

This chain connects TRBV5-1 to TRBJ1-1; a weak D match, TRBD1 (6 bases). This CDR3 has 13 residues. Trimming removed 6 bases from V and 11 bases from J, with 20 bases in between. CDR1 is SGHRS and CDR2 is YFSETQ in the germline V gene. This CDR3 reads CASTPDSYLGAFF. CDR3 DNA sequence: TGCGCCAGCACCCCGGACAGCTACCTGGGGGCTTTCTTT.

J is TRBJ2-3 and V is TRBV21-1; the D call TRBD2 from the table was never checked on the DNA. TRBV21-1 is a known pseudogene. The CDR3 runs 15 residues. The CDR3, as DNA: TGTGCCAGCAGCAAACGGGAGGCGGAGCCCGTTACGCAGTATTTT. Translating it yields CASSKREAEPVTQYF.

The chain links TRBV7-9 to TRBJ2-7; D unclear. Germline V lookup: CDR1 SEHNR, CDR2 FQNEAQ (reference sequence). This CDR3 comprises 14 residues. Trimming stripped 1 base from V and 0 bases from J, with 7 bases between. CDR3: CASSLGGVSYEQYF. The CDR3 bases are TGTGCCAGCAGCTTAGGTGGGGTCTCCTACGAGCAGTACTTC.

The gene calls are TRBV19 and TRBJ1-1, with D uncertain. This CDR3 has 14 residues. CDR1 and CDR2 from the germline V gene are LNHDA and SQIVND (reference sequence). Trimming took 2 bases from V and 1 from J, leaving 8 bases between them. CDR3 region: CASSIFAGNTEAFF. CDR3 bases: TGTGCCAGTAGTATATTCGCGGGGAACACTGAAGCTTTCTTT.

This clone was observed a handful of times. This chain links TRBV27 with TRBJ1-1; D remains ambiguous. The V gene's germline CDR1 is MNHEY and CDR2 SMNVEV (reference sequence). The CDR3 covers 14 residues. Between the trimmed V and J ends, which lost 5 bases and 5 bases, there was a span of 15 bases. The CDR3 DNA follows: TGTGCCAGCAGTAAAAGAGAGGGTAGGACTGAAGCTTTCTTT. Translation: CASSKREGRTEAFF.

This clone turned up a few times. This chain links TRBV15 with TRBJ2-7; 9 bases fit TRBD2. The germline CDR1 and CDR2 sequences are LNHNV and YYDKDF (reference sequence). The V gene end was trimmed by 4 bases and the J gene end by 4 bases; junction bases not matched to a gene: 5. The CDR3 is made up of 14 amino acids. The CDR3 protein is CATSTRGGGYEQYF. CDR3 nucleotide sequence: TGTGCCACCAGCACCCGCGGGGGGGGTTACGAGCAGTACTTC.

The V gene is TRBV5-4, the J gene TRBJ2-3; no clear D. This CDR3 spans 14 amino acids. V was trimmed by 2 bases and J by 2 bases, leaving 9 bases between them. Germline V gene sequence: CDR1 SGHNT, CDR2 YYREEE (reference sequence). The CDR3 DNA follows: TGTGCCAGCAGCTTAAAGGGCTCCACAGATACGCAGTATTTT. Translating it yields CASSLKGSTDTQYF.

This clone was found a few times. The CDR3 spells CASSQAYTGARELFF. In DNA form, the CDR3 reads TGCGCCAGCAGCCAAGCCTATACAGGGGCTAGGGAGCTGTTTTTT. This chain joins TRBV4-1 and TRBJ2-2; 7 bases are a match to TRBD1. Germline V gene sequence: CDR1 MGHRA, CDR2 YSYEKL. There are 15 residues in the CDR3. The ends lost 1 base at V and 9 bases at J; junction bases unmatched: 8.

The chain carries TRBV5-1 and TRBJ1-2; a possible D gene is TRBD1 (6 bases). The CDR3 is 12 residues long. Germline CDR1 reads SGHRS; CDR2 reads YFSETQ. Trimming removed 4 bases at V and 5 bases at J, with 9 bases between. The CDR3 DNA sequence: TGCGCCAGCAGCATGGACAGTTATGGCTACACCTTC. It yields the protein CASSMDSYGYTF.

The chain couples TRBV30 to TRBJ1-3, with D hard to call. Germline CDR1 reads GTSNPN; CDR2 reads SVGIG (reference sequence). This CDR3 has 13 amino acids. V lost 0 bases, J lost 1 base, and 4 bases lay in between. The CDR3 is CAWSVDSGNTIYF. The CDR3 DNA reads as TGTGCCTGGAGTGTCGATTCTGGAAACACCATATATTTT.

The rearrangement uses TRBV29-1 and TRBJ1-1; a weak D match, TRBD1 (6 bases). Trimming pared 0 bases from V and 3 bases from J, leaving 14 bases between. The CDR3 is 15 residues long. CDR1 is SQVTM, CDR2 ANQGSEA, per germline. CDR3 DNA sequence: TGCAGCGTTGAAGATCGCACAGGGTGGTACACTGAAGCTTTCTTT. Encoded protein: CSVEDRTGWYTEAFF.

The V gene is TRBV9, the J gene TRBJ1-1; D is uncertain. The germline V gene encodes CDR1 SGDLS and CDR2 YYNGEE. V was cut by 3 bases and J by 3 bases, with 12 bases left in between. The CDR3 contains 14 residues. The CDR3, as DNA: TGTGCCAGCAGCGCCGGGAACCGGGACACTGAAGCTTTCTTT. This encodes CASSAGNRDTEAFF. The variable domain in full, completed from reference TRBV9 and TRBJ1-1, reads DSGVTQTPKHLITATGQRVTLRCSPRSGDLSVYWYQQSLDQGLQFLIQYYNGEERAKGNILERFSAQQFPDLHSELNLSSLELGDSALYFCASSAGNRDTEAFFGQGTRLTVV.

The rearrangement links TRBV6-2 or TRBV6-3 to TRBJ2-7; maybe TRBD2 (6 bases). The germline V and J ends were trimmed by 2 bases and 5 bases, with 7 bases remaining between them. Germline CDR1 reads MNHEY; CDR2 reads SVGEGT. The length of the CDR3 is 12 residues. CDR3 sequence reads: CASSYREDEQYF. The CDR3 bases are TGTGCCAGCAGTTACAGGGAGGACGAGCAGTACTTC.

The gene calls are TRBV12-3 or TRBV12-4 and TRBJ1-2; no clear D gene. This CDR3 is built from 12 residues. V was pared by 5 bases and J by 5 bases, with 9 bases between. The CDR3 bases are TGTGCCAGCAGTACCCTGAGATATGGCTACACCTTC. Its translation is CASSTLRYGYTF.

V and J are TRBV11-1 and TRBJ1-2; 8 nucleotides match TRBD1. Germline CDR1 is SGHAT and CDR2 is FQDESV (reference sequence). This CDR3 spans 16 amino acids. V gave up 5 bases and J gave up 6 bases; unmatched junction bases: 14. The CDR3: CASSPPTGARVDGYTF. The CDR3 nucleotides read TGTGCCAGCAGCCCCCCGACAGGGGCCCGGGTTGATGGCTACACCTTC.